The clone carrying this TCR beta chain occurred a few times. The record originates from a study of blood T cell repertoires in COVID-19. V lost 2 bases, J lost 6 bases, and 11 bases lay in between. Looked up from germline, CDR1 is SGHRS and CDR2 is YFSETQ. CDR3 length: 14 amino acids. In Cohort 3, a recovered donor had either two negative PCRs, clearance, or symptom resolution. The protocol was immunoSEQ multiplex PCR, while the TCRdb copy is restricted to in-frame clones and leaves out a portion. The repertoire holds approximately 200,000 clones, with roughly 87% as singletons. Material for sequencing was PBMCs or T cells enriched from blood (not recorded which). The source is a woman in her 30s who had recovered from COVID-19. The chain has TRBV5-1 and TRBJ1-4; D ambiguous. CDR3 in DNA: TGCGCCAGCAGCTTCGGGGAAATCGATGAAAAACTGTTTTTT. This translates into CASSFGEIDEKLFF.